This entry features one TCR beta chain sequence. Its cognate antigen is unknown. Primers included in the PCR were 60 Vbeta and 13 Jbeta primers. Repertoires were generated with immunoSEQ multiplex PCR, while TCRdb's copy carries only in-frame clones and drops some. The table has roughly 100,000 clones, 81% seen once. This sample was taken from a study of cytomegalovirus exposure and HLA in healthy donors. Findings of the study overall: Cytomegalovirus-associated TCR beta chains were listed, numbering roughly 150. CMV serostatus was the only recorded immune exposure for donors. When analyzed later, a missense DCLRE1C variant was found to be linked to TCR beta V- and J-gene trimming. When the data were analyzed later, several of the most significant clusters appeared to be linked to common viral pathogens.

V dropped 5 bases and J dropped 10 bases, with 15 bases sitting between them. CDR3 size: 13 residues. The V gene's germline CDR1 is SEHNR and CDR2 FQNEAQ (reference sequence). The V and J genes are TRBV7-9 and TRBJ2-1; a weak D match, TRBD2 (6 bases). Sequenced input: PBMCs. The receptor comes from a human donor in good health. Written as DNA, the CDR3 is TGTGCCAGCAGCGCTCCGGGACTCGACGAGCAGTTCTTC. This sequence encodes CASSAPGLDEQFF.